This T cell receptor beta chain emerged from a study of T-cell memory formation after mild COVID-19. Study observations and caveats: Nothing confirmed that second-wave clones peaking on day 37 were specific for SARS-CoV-2. Contracting clones localized mainly to CM and EM when CD4+ and mainly to EMRA when CD8+. CD4/CD8 balance held among clones contracting day 15 to 85, and later expanders leaned CD4+.

Constant-segment primers served in 5'RACE that generated TCR alpha and TCR beta cDNA libraries bearing sample barcodes and UMIs. TCRdb independently ran MiXCR on the 5' RACE reads; one entry per CDR3 protein. The sample lists roughly 480,000 distinct CDR3 sequences, around a quarter occurring once. The CDR3 has 13 residues. The V gene's germline CDR1 is SQVTM and CDR2 ANQGSEA. Deletions cut 7 bases from V and 3 bases from J, with 16 bases between. This clonotype has just a few counts. Its matching antigen is unknown. Sequenced: PBMCs or a T cell subset sorted from them (not recorded which). The receptor comes from an adult woman who had mild COVID-19 (a few samples of this study predate the infection). Cell type and time point are not known. The rearrangement joins TRBV29-1 to TRBJ2-7, with a weak D call TRBD1 (7 bases). CDR3 region: CSAGGGLDYEQYF. The DNA for the CDR3 is TGCAGCGCTGGAGGGGGCTTGGACTACGAGCAGTACTTC.